The rows below give T cell receptor beta chains drawn from one sample of a study of blood T cell repertoires in COVID-19. The assay was immunoSEQ multiplex PCR, and TCRdb's table has in-frame clones only and misses some. The sample has about 170,000 clones; around 93% are singletons. Material for sequencing was peripheral blood. The receptors come from a woman aged 45 to 65 with acute or convalescent COVID-19. Each CDR3 is given with its conserved first and last residue. A D gene is named only where the DNA matches it firmly. The size field is filled for only some rows; it gives once, few, many or a size class.

J gene | clone size | V gene | D gene | CDR3 protein | CDR3 DNA
TRBJ1-6 | NA | TRBV2 | NA | CASSEEDRRYNSPLHF | TGTGCCAGCAGTGAAGAGGACAGACGTTATAATTCACCCCTCCACTTT
TRBJ2-3 | NA | TRBV30 | NA | CAWSSLGMGTDTQYF | TGTGCCTGGAGTTCCCTAGGTATGGGCACAGATACGCAGTATTTT
TRBJ2-1 | NA | TRBV18 | TRBD2 | CASSPSGREQFF | TGTGCCAGCTCACCTAGCGGGAGAGAACAGTTCTTC
TRBJ1-2 | NA | TRBV28 | NA | CASRGHIGSRVEGYTF | TGTGCCAGCAGGGGCCACATCGGCAGTCGAGTTGAGGGCTACACCTTC
TRBJ2-5 | NA | TRBV12-2 | NA | CASRLGDWTSGRSWETQYF | TGTGCAAGTCGCTTAGGGGATTGGACTAGCGGGAGGTCATGGGAGACCCAGTACTTC
TRBJ1-1 | NA | TRBV10-3 | NA | CAISERRTEAFF | TGTGCCATCAGCGAGAGGAGGACTGAAGCTTTCTTT
TRBJ1-1 | NA | TRBV6-6 | TRBD1 | CASSHEQGAEAFF | TGTGCCAGCAGCCACGAGCAGGGGGCTGAAGCTTTCTTT
TRBJ2-7 | once | TRBV4-1 | NA | CASSQNTGSPYEQYF | TGCGCCAGCAGCCAAAATACCGGGTCCCCCTACGAGCAGTACTTC
TRBJ2-5 | NA | TRBV13 | NA | CASSLGTPGETQYF | TGTGCCAGCAGCTTAGGGACACCGGGGGAGACCCAGTACTTC
TRBJ2-1 | NA | TRBV19 | NA | CASSIDYHEQFF | TGTGCCAGTAGTATAGATTATCATGAGCAGTTCTTC
TRBJ1-1 | NA | TRBV7-8 | NA | CASSPRGGTLTPKTEAFF | TGTGCCAGCAGCCCCCGTGGAGGCACACTTACTCCGAAGACTGAAGCTTTCTTT
TRBJ2-1 | NA | TRBV6-1 | TRBD2 | CASSALAGGLPSSYNEQFF | TGTGCCAGCAGTGCCCTAGCGGGAGGACTTCCGAGCTCCTACAATGAGCAGTTCTTC
TRBJ1-1 | NA | TRBV30 | TRBD1 | CAWSGSGGSMNTEAFF | TGTGCCTGGAGCGGGTCAGGGGGGTCGATGAACACTGAAGCTTTCTTT
TRBJ2-1 | NA | TRBV28 | NA | CASSSYILTDPLQYNEQFF | TGTGCCAGCAGTTCTTACATTTTGACAGACCCACTCCAATACAATGAGCAGTTCTTC
TRBJ2-3 | NA | TRBV3-1/TRBV3-2 | NA | CASSQGPSGTSTDTQYF | TGTGCCAGCAGCCAGGGTCCCAGCGGTACTAGCACAGATACGCAGTATTTT
TRBJ2-1 | NA | TRBV6-2/TRBV6-3 | NA | CASSYSGGEQFF | TGTGCCAGCAGTTACTCGGGCGGGGAGCAGTTCTTC
TRBJ2-1 | NA | TRBV18 | NA | CASSPPNVGNEQFF | TGTGCCAGCTCACCACCCAATGTCGGGAATGAGCAGTTCTTC
TRBJ2-1 | NA | TRBV29-1 | TRBD1 | CSVVRTGRYNEQFF | TGCAGCGTCGTGAGGACAGGACGTTACAATGAGCAGTTCTTC
TRBJ2-1 | NA | TRBV7-9 | NA | CASSRGVDLLDNEQFF | TGTGCCAGCAGCCGCGGGGTGGACTTACTTGACAATGAGCAGTTCTTC
TRBJ2-4 | NA | TRBV4-3 | NA | CASSQDRRGALRVIQYF | TGCGCCAGCAGCCAAGATCGACGGGGGGCCCTCCGGGTCATTCAGTACTTC
TRBJ2-1 | NA | TRBV3-1/TRBV3-2 | TRBD2 | CASCPGGGHYNEQFF | TGTGCCAGCTGCCCGGGGGGAGGGCATTACAATGAGCAGTTCTTC
TRBJ1-2 | NA | TRBV2 | TRBD1 | CASSESDLDRGLDGYTF | TGTGCCAGCAGTGAATCCGATTTAGACAGGGGGCTGGATGGCTACACCTTC
TRBJ2-1 | NA | TRBV10-3 | TRBD2 | CAISEGTSGSDPPAEQFF | TGTGCCATCAGTGAGGGGACTAGCGGGTCTGATCCCCCCGCTGAGCAGTTCTTC
TRBJ1-1 | once | TRBV30 | TRBD1 | CAWTRQGGSTEAFF | TGTGCCTGGACGAGACAGGGGGGGAGCACTGAAGCTTTCTTT